This T cell receptor (beta chain) was identified in a study of post-analysis software for immune sequencing data. CDR3 length: 15 amino acids. V lost 4 bases to trimming and J lost 3 bases, with 16 bases between them. As to this clonotype: Its antigen is unidentified.

Unique molecular identifiers had been added to the TCR beta cDNA libraries. Each CDR3 protein gets one entry after TCRdb re-called the PCR reads with MiXCR. The sample has about 500,000 distinct CDR3 sequences, roughly 45% seen once. Overall study findings and caveats: Patients had higher frequencies than controls of about 5 TRBV segments, including TRBV5-6, TRBV5-1 and TRBV20-1. Under F measure analysis, samples from one preparation batch co-clustered strongly. The normalized Chao1 diversity of multiple sclerosis patients was significantly lower than that of controls.

This chain links TRBV12-3 or TRBV12-4 with TRBJ2-7, with unresolved D. The clonotype comes from a girl aged 10-17 years with multiple sclerosis. The sample comprised blood. The CDR3 nucleotides read TGTGCCAGCAGTTCTCGCCCCAACGCGAACTACGAGCAGTACTTC. Translation gives CASSSRPNANYEQYF.